Following are 20 T cell receptor beta chains from one sample sequenced in a study of control samples from healthy donors and cancer patients. Some clones are missing from TCRdb's copy, which holds only in-frame ones; the method was immunoSEQ multiplex PCR. The data contain roughly 400,000 clones, around nine tenths of them singletons. Sequencing used PBMCs. The receptors derive from a man between 40 and 49 years old with head and neck cancer.

This chain uses TRBV29-1 with TRBJ1-2, with 7 bases fitting TRBD1. Germline V gives CDR1 SQVTM, CDR2 ANQGSEA. Trimming removed 6 bases from V and 3 bases from J; junction bases left unmatched: 4. The CDR3 spans 12 residues. The DNA of the CDR3 is TGCAGCGTCCTGGACAGGTACTATGGCTACACCTTC. Translation gives CSVLDRYYGYTF.

This clone appeared a few times. The chain joins TRBV11-3 to TRBJ2-2, with D possibly being TRBD1 (5 bases). With 2 bases removed from V and 6 bases from J, the gap between germline ends came to 19 bases. The CDR3 is made up of 17 amino acids. Germline CDR1 reads SGHNT; CDR2 reads YENEEA. CDR3 amino acids: CASSLSLRRETPGELFF. The CDR3 DNA follows: TGTGCCAGCAGCTTAAGTCTGCGCAGGGAAACGCCCGGGGAGCTGTTTTTT.

The chain combines TRBV9 with TRBJ2-1; D is possibly TRBD1 (5 bases). The CDR3 is 18 residues long. From germline, CDR1 is SGDLS and CDR2 YYNGEE. V was shortened by 1 base and J by 5 bases, with 22 bases between the two germline ends. The CDR3: CASSVRSRRDRWDNEQFF. The DNA for the CDR3 is TGTGCCAGCAGCGTACGATCCCGCAGGGATCGATGGGACAATGAGCAGTTCTTC.

The V call is TRBV2, the J call TRBJ2-6; D might be TRBD1 (5 bases). CDR1 and CDR2 from the germline V gene are SNHLY and FYNNEI. The V gene lost 3 bases and the J gene lost 2 bases, with 8 bases spanning the gap. This CDR3 contains 15 residues. The CDR3 DNA is TGTGCCAGCAGTGACAGGGTGGCTGGGGCCAACGTCCTGACTTTC. This translates into CASSDRVAGANVLTF. Full variable domain (missing parts from reference TRBV2 and TRBJ2-6): EPEVTQTPSHQVTQMGQEVILRCVPISNHLYFYWYRQILGQKVEFLVSFYNNEISEKSEIFDDQFSVERPDGSNFTLKIRSTKLEDSAMYFCASSDRVAGANVLTFGAGSRLTVL.

The gene calls are TRBV28 and TRBJ1-1, with D possibly being TRBD1 (6 bases). Trimming left V 2 bases short and J 0 bases short, with 10 bases between. The germline V gene encodes CDR1 MDHEN and CDR2 SYDVKM. The CDR3 contains 15 residues. CDR3 loop: CASSLRGHMNTEAFF. CDR3 DNA: TGTGCCAGCAGTTTAAGGGGACACATGAACACTGAAGCTTTCTTT.

The chain has TRBV6-5 and TRBJ1-3, with D unresolved. With 8 bases removed from V and 1 base from J, the gap between germline ends came to 6 bases. The CDR3 is 12 amino acids. Germline V gene data show CDR1 as MNHEY and CDR2 as SVGAGI. DNA for the CDR3: TGTGCCAGCCGAAGTTCTGGAAACACCATATATTTT. Its translation is CASRSSGNTIYF.

The CDR3: CASSKDRGSSQYF. The DNA of the CDR3 is TGTGCCAGTAGTAAGGACAGGGGTTCATCGCAGTATTTT. This chain connects TRBV19 to TRBJ2-3; TRBD1 aligns across 9 bases. Unmatched junction bases numbered 6, after V lost 4 bases and J lost 10 bases. This CDR3 comprises 13 residues. CDR1 LNHDA and CDR2 SQIVND come from the germline V gene (reference sequence).

This clone was counted once. The chain recombines TRBV7-9 with TRBJ2-2; D not certain. Germline assignment: CDR1 SEHNR and CDR2 FQNEAQ (reference sequence). This CDR3 is built from 15 residues. The V end was cut by 1 base, the J end by 1 base, with 7 bases between. DNA for the CDR3: TGTGCCAGCAGCTTAGAACAGATGAACACCGGGGAGCTGTTTTTT. Translated: CASSLEQMNTGELFF.

V usage is TRBV10-3 and J usage is TRBJ2-1, with TRBD1 identical over 9 bases. The CDR3 loop spans 14 amino acids. The germline CDR1 and CDR2 sequences are ENHRY and SYGVKD. The V and J ends lost 6 bases and 8 bases, in that order; junction bases with no gene match: 8. The CDR3 nucleotides are TGTGCCATCAGAACAGGACAGGGGTGGTATGAGCAGTTCTTC. Its protein is CAIRTGQGWYEQFF.

J is TRBJ1-2 and V is TRBV29-1; no clear D. The germline V and J ends were trimmed by 4 bases and 1 base, with 10 bases remaining between them. The CDR3 has 13 amino acids. The germline CDR1 and CDR2 sequences are SQVTM and ANQGSEA. The CDR3 here is CSVGQRLNYGYTF. CDR3 nucleotide sequence: TGCAGCGTTGGCCAAAGACTTAACTATGGCTACACCTTC.

V gene TRBV11-2 combines with J gene TRBJ1-2; 11 nucleotides align to TRBD1. Per germline, CDR1 SGHAT and CDR2 FQNNGV. CDR3 length: 14 amino acids. V lost 1 base to trimming and J lost 6 bases; unmatched junction nucleotides: 1. The CDR3: CASSLGTGGDGYTF. The CDR3 DNA reads TGTGCCAGCAGCTTAGGGACAGGGGGCGATGGCTACACCTTC.

V usage is TRBV7-2 and J usage is TRBJ2-7; D is perhaps TRBD1 (6 bases). The CDR3 consists of 14 residues. The V and J ends lost 6 bases and 5 bases respectively, with 17 bases between them. Germline V gives CDR1 SGHTA, CDR2 FQGNSA. The DNA for the CDR3 is TGTGCCAGCAGTAATACAGGGAAGTGGAACGAGCAGTACTTC. Encoded protein: CASSNTGKWNEQYF.

The genes are TRBV30 and TRBJ2-7; possibly TRBD1 or TRBD2 for D (5 bases each). Germline V lookup: CDR1 GTSNPN, CDR2 SVGIG (reference sequence). The V and J ends lost 0 bases and 3 bases respectively, with 12 bases between them. The CDR3 covers 14 residues. The CDR3 DNA is TGTGCCTGGAGTGTATTCGAGGGGTTCTACGAGCAGTACTTC. Amino acid sequence: CAWSVFEGFYEQYF.

This chain connects TRBV27 to TRBJ2-1, with D possibly matching TRBD2 (6 bases). The length of the CDR3 is 17 residues. V was cut by 6 bases and J by 5 bases, with 23 bases left in between. CDR1 and CDR2 from the germline V gene are MNHEY and SMNVEV (reference sequence). This CDR3 reads CASSAGVGSSADNEQFF. The CDR3 DNA follows: TGTGCCAGCAGCGCCGGAGTAGGGTCTAGCGCTGACAATGAGCAGTTCTTC.

V usage is TRBV30 and J usage is TRBJ1-1, with TRBD1 as a possible D gene (5 bases). This CDR3 spans 16 amino acids. The germline gives CDR1 GTSNPN, CDR2 SVGIG (reference sequence). Trimming took 6 bases from V and 1 from J, leaving 21 bases between them. DNA for the CDR3: TGTGCCTGTACTCCAGGGCGGTTGGTAAGGAACACTGAAGCTTTCTTT. This sequence encodes CACTPGRLVRNTEAFF.

This sequence joins TRBV11-1 and TRBJ2-5, with D maybe TRBD1 (6 bases). The CDR3 sequence is 14 residues long. Germline values: CDR1 SGHAT, CDR2 FQDESV (reference sequence). With 5 bases removed from V and 5 bases from J, the gap between germline ends came to 15 bases. The CDR3 protein is CASSRDTLGETQYF. The CDR3 region has the DNA TGTGCCAGCAGCCGGGACACGTTGGGGGAGACCCAGTACTTC.

The chain is built from TRBV30 and TRBJ2-3; D is ambiguous. Trimming pared 2 bases from V and 0 bases from J, leaving 6 bases between. The CDR3 spans 13 residues. From germline, CDR1 is GTSNPN and CDR2 SVGIG (reference sequence). CDR3 DNA sequence: TGTGCCTGGAGTACCGGGAGCACAGATACGCAGTATTTT. Translation: CAWSTGSTDTQYF.

This chain uses TRBV18 with TRBJ2-5; no firm D call. The CDR3 is made up of 14 amino acids. In germline, CDR1 is KGHSH, CDR2 LQKENI. Deletions cut 3 bases from V and 1 base from J, with 9 bases between. CDR3 residues: CASSPSRSQETQYF. DNA of the CDR3: TGTGCCAGCTCACCCTCAAGGTCCCAAGAGACCCAGTACTTC.

The chain has TRBV7-2 and TRBJ2-7; TRBD2 is a possible D gene (5 bases). In germline, CDR1 is SGHTA, CDR2 FQGNSA. The ends were cut back, 4 bases at V and 5 bases at J, with 12 bases in the middle. The CDR3 runs 13 residues. The CDR3 loop is CASSSRVGNEQYF. The CDR3 DNA sequence: TGTGCCAGCAGCTCGCGCGTCGGGAACGAGCAGTACTTC.

CDR3 protein: CASSFSGPSYEQYF. In DNA, the CDR3 is TGTGCCAGCAGTTTTAGCGGCCCCTCCTACGAGCAGTACTTC. The chain recombines TRBV28 with TRBJ2-7, with D tentatively TRBD2 (6 bases). V dropped 3 bases and J dropped 0 bases, with 9 bases sitting between them. Germline CDR1 is MDHEN and CDR2 is SYDVKM. This CDR3 is 14 amino acids long.